These 28 T cell receptor beta chains originate from one sample sequenced in a study of shared clonotypes between healthy human individuals. Clones were sequenced by immunoSEQ multiplex PCR, and TCRdb holds only the in-frame ones, with some missing. The sample gives hundreds of thousands of clones, less than 80% of which show up once; roughly 1.9% is in the top ten. Sequenced sample: memory CD4+ T cells sorted from blood. The subset here: CD45RA-negative fraction. The receptors stem from a woman aged 25 to 39 in good health.

This rearrangement joins TRBV5-5 to TRBJ2-7; D might be TRBD2 (5 bases). The germline CDR1 and CDR2 sequences are SGHKS and YYEKEE (reference sequence). The CDR3 loop spans 14 amino acids. With 4 bases removed from V and 3 bases from J, the gap between germline ends came to 14 bases. The CDR3 protein is CASSDPGKNYEQYF. The CDR3 nucleotides are TGTGCCAGCAGCGACCCGGGGAAGAACTACGAGCAGTACTTC. The variable domain in full, completed from reference TRBV5-5 and TRBJ2-7, reads DAGVTQSPTHLIKTRGQQVTLRCSPISGHKSVSWYQQVLGQGPQFIFQYYEKEERGRGNFPDRFSARQFPNYSSELNVNALLLGDSALYLCASSDPGKNYEQYFGPGTRLTVT.

The chain recombines TRBV28 with TRBJ2-3, with D possibly TRBD1 on 5 matching bases. The CDR3 extends over 15 amino acids. V was trimmed by 3 bases and J by 2 bases, leaving 12 bases between them. CDR1 MDHEN and CDR2 SYDVKM come from the germline V gene. This CDR3 reads CASSFRQPSTDTQYF. The CDR3 DNA is TGTGCCAGCAGTTTTAGACAGCCATCCACAGATACGCAGTATTTT. Full variable domain (missing parts from reference TRBV28 and TRBJ2-3): DVKVTQSSRYLVKRTGEKVFLECVQDMDHENMFWYRQDPGLGLRLIYFSYDVKMKEKGDIPEGYSVSREKKERFSLILESASTNQTSMYLCASSFRQPSTDTQYFGPGTRLTVL.

V gene TRBV4-2 combines with J gene TRBJ2-1, with TRBD2 matching over 8 bases. The CDR3 covers 15 residues. Trimming took 0 bases from V and 11 from J; bases not matched to a gene: 9. The germline V gene has CDR1 LGHNA and CDR2 YNFKEQ. The CDR3 protein is CASSQELAAVKKQFF. The CDR3 DNA is TGTGCCAGCAGCCAAGAACTAGCGGCCGTTAAAAAGCAGTTCTTC.

The V gene is TRBV2, the J gene TRBJ2-1; tentatively, D is TRBD2 (6 bases). V lost 8 bases and J 5 bases, leaving 13 bases between the germline ends. The CDR3 extends over 13 amino acids. The germline CDR1 and CDR2 sequences are SNHLY and FYNNEI. This chain's CDR3 is CASRGSGHNEQFF. The DNA of the CDR3 is TGTGCCAGCCGGGGTAGCGGTCACAATGAGCAGTTCTTC.

This clone was observed a single time. The rearrangement joins TRBV28 to TRBJ2-7, with 10 bases aligning to TRBD2. The germline V gene encodes CDR1 MDHEN and CDR2 SYDVKM. V lost 3 bases, J lost 1 base, and 27 bases stayed unmatched. The CDR3 has 23 amino acids. CDR3 amino acids: CASSFQVLRSGLAFESRSYEQYF. The CDR3 bases are TGTGCCAGCAGTTTTCAAGTTCTTCGATCGGGACTAGCGTTCGAGAGTAGGTCCTACGAGCAGTACTTC.

The chain is built from TRBV6-6 and TRBJ1-5; tentatively, D is TRBD1 (5 bases). The germline V and J ends were trimmed by 8 bases and 2 bases, with 16 bases remaining between them. The CDR3 spans 15 residues. CDR1 is MNHNY, CDR2 SVGAGI, per germline (reference sequence). DNA for the CDR3: TGTGCCAGCGCGAGGGGCCTAGAGGGCAATCAGCCCCAGCATTTT. Translation gives CASARGLEGNQPQHF.

This clone has a handful of counts. This sequence joins TRBV4-2 and TRBJ1-1; D possibly corresponds to TRBD1 (5 bases). Germline-derived CDR1 and CDR2 are LGHNA and YNFKEQ. Trimming cost V 0 bases and J 5 bases, with 16 bases left between them. The CDR3 contains 16 residues. CDR3 amino acids: CASSQDRGPKTTEAFF. The CDR3 DNA follows: TGTGCCAGCAGCCAAGATAGGGGACCCAAGACAACTGAAGCTTTCTTT.

The rearrangement joins TRBV4-2 to TRBJ2-1; TRBD2 matches at 7 bases. J lost 6 bases, V lost 5 bases, and 13 bases had no gene match. The CDR3 consists of 16 residues. Germline V gene lookup returns CDR1 LGHNA and CDR2 YNFKEQ. CDR3 protein: CASSTSGGGHINEQFF. Written as DNA, the CDR3 is TGTGCCAGCAGCACTTCTGGGGGAGGGCACATCAATGAGCAGTTCTTC.

Concerning this clone itself: A far larger clone is only one base removed, so a read error is likely. Other nucleotide sequences from this sample produce the same CDR3. The chain joins TRBV11-2 to TRBJ2-7, with D perhaps matching TRBD2 (6 bases). Per the germline V gene, CDR1 is SGHAT and CDR2 is FQNNGV. The CDR3 length is 14 residues. Written as DNA, the CDR3 is TGTGCCAGCTGCCTGCAGACTAGTCAAGTGGAGCAATACTTC. Residues: CASCLQTSQVEQYF.

The rearrangement joins TRBV18 to TRBJ2-1; the D is unclear. Looked up from germline, CDR1 is KGHSH and CDR2 is LQKENI. Trimming took off 2 bases at V and 5 bases at J, with 4 bases between the two ends. The CDR3 spans 12 residues. The CDR3 loop is CASSPRDNEQFF. In DNA, the CDR3 is TGTGCCAGCTCACCAAGGGACAATGAGCAGTTCTTC.

On this clone: The junction differs from germline at one of its ends, possibly a read error. The CDR3 protein is CASSLWDLAGTDTQYF. The CDR3 coding sequence is TGTGCCAGCAGCTTATGGGACCTAGCGGGAACAGATACGCAGTATTTT. V and J are TRBV28 and TRBJ2-3; 9 nucleotides line up with TRBD2. The CDR3 is made up of 16 amino acids. Looked up from germline, CDR1 is MDHEN and CDR2 is SYDVKM.

The chain links TRBV25-1 to TRBJ2-1, with D tentatively TRBD2 (6 bases). The CDR3 has 14 residues. Trimming took 5 bases from V and 4 from J, leaving 12 bases between them. Germline V gene sequence: CDR1 MGHDK, CDR2 SYGVNS. The DNA for the CDR3 is TGTGCCAGCAGTTTCAGCGGGCCATACAATGAGCAGTTCTTC. Protein: CASSFSGPYNEQFF. Filled out from reference TRBV25-1 and TRBJ2-1, the complete variable domain reads EADIYQTPRYLVIGTGKKITLECSQTMGHDKMYWYQQDPGMELHLIHYSYGVNSTEKGDLSSESTVSRIRTEHFPLTLESARPSHTSQYLCASSFSGPYNEQFFGPGTRLTVL.

This rearrangement joins TRBV30 to TRBJ2-7, with D perhaps TRBD1 or TRBD2 (6 bases each). Germline lookup yields CDR1 GTSNPN and CDR2 SVGIG (reference sequence). V lost 2 bases and J lost 6, with 14 bases in between. CDR3 length equals 13 residues. The CDR3 bases are TGTGCCTGGAGTAGAGGGGGGCTTACCGAGCAGTACTTC. Its protein is CAWSRGGLTEQYF. The variable domain in full, with the rest retrieved from reference TRBV30 and TRBJ2-7, is SQTIHQWPATLVQPVGSPLSLECTVEGTSNPNLYWYRQAAGRGLQLLFYSVGIGQISSEVPQNLSASRPQDRQFILSSKKLLLSDSGFYLCAWSRGGLTEQYFGPGTRLTVT.

This clone was counted many times. The genes are TRBV7-2 and TRBJ1-1, with no clear D. Deletions cut 3 bases from V and 3 bases from J, with 8 bases between. The CDR3 runs 13 residues. The germline V gene encodes CDR1 SGHTA and CDR2 FQGNSA. CDR3 sequence (DNA): TGTGCCAGCAGCTTCCAGAGCTACACTGAAGCTTTCTTT. It is translated as CASSFQSYTEAFF.

This clone came up a few times. The chain has TRBV6-5 and TRBJ2-7; D remains ambiguous. CDR1 MNHEY and CDR2 SVGAGI come from the germline V gene. There are 15 residues in the CDR3. V was trimmed by 6 bases and J by 3 bases, leaving 18 bases between them. DNA for the CDR3: TGTGCCAGCAGCTCATCTCCGACCCTTAACTACGAGCAGTACTTC. As protein: CASSSSPTLNYEQYF.

The rearrangement joins TRBV30 to TRBJ2-7; the match to TRBD2 covers 13 bases. The junction had 6 bases not matched to a gene; V was cut back by 0 bases and J by 7 bases. Germline V gene data show CDR1 as GTSNPN and CDR2 as SVGIG (reference sequence). The length of the CDR3 is 15 residues. The CDR3 reads CAWSVQTSGRFEQYF. Written as DNA, the CDR3 is TGTGCCTGGAGTGTCCAGACTAGCGGGAGGTTTGAGCAGTACTTC.

This chain connects TRBV5-1 to TRBJ1-1, with D perhaps TRBD1 (6 bases). Per the germline V gene, CDR1 is SGHRS and CDR2 is YFSETQ. This CDR3 contains 13 residues. Trimming took 5 bases from V and 5 from J, leaving 13 bases between them. As DNA, the CDR3 is TGCGCCAGCAGGGGGGGCGCGGGTACTGAAGCTTTCTTT. It encodes CASRGGAGTEAFF.

This clone has just a few counts. This chain joins TRBV10-3 and TRBJ1-2, with D unresolved. The germline V gene encodes CDR1 ENHRY and CDR2 SYGVKD. The V end was cut by 6 bases, the J end by 4 bases, with 15 bases between. The CDR3 extends over 14 amino acids. The CDR3 DNA follows: TGTGCCATCAGCTTCGATACAGCCCGCTATGGCTACACCTTC. Translating gives CAISFDTARYGYTF.

In its sample, this clone was seen a few times. The genes are TRBV28 and TRBJ1-5; tentative D call: TRBD1 (6 bases). V was shortened by 6 bases and J by 2 bases, with 17 bases between the two germline ends. Germline values: CDR1 MDHEN, CDR2 SYDVKM. The length of the CDR3 is 16 residues. This chain's CDR3 is CASRRQAGLRNQPQHF. CDR3 nucleotide sequence: TGTGCCAGCAGGAGACAGGCCGGGTTACGCAATCAGCCCCAGCATTTT. Combining the CDR3 with reference TRBV28 and TRBJ1-5 gives the whole variable domain DVKVTQSSRYLVKRTGEKVFLECVQDMDHENMFWYRQDPGLGLRLIYFSYDVKMKEKGDIPEGYSVSREKKERFSLILESASTNQTSMYLCASRRQAGLRNQPQHFGDGTRLSIL.

The rearrangement uses TRBV19 and TRBJ2-6; D gene uncertain. The germline gives CDR1 LNHDA, CDR2 SQIVND (reference sequence). Trimming pared 4 bases from V and 1 base from J, leaving 5 bases between. The CDR3 contains 14 residues. The CDR3 loop reads CASSKVSGANVLTF. CDR3 nucleotide sequence: TGTGCCAGTAGTAAAGTTTCTGGGGCCAACGTCCTGACTTTC.

This chain uses TRBV7-8 with TRBJ2-7; TRBD2 matches at 11 bases. V lost 5 bases, J lost 0 bases, and 6 bases stayed unmatched. Germline CDR1 and CDR2: SGHVS and FQNEAQ. The CDR3 runs to 16 residues. CDR3 residues: CASSPRLAGLSYEQYF. The CDR3 bases are TGTGCCAGCAGCCCTAGACTAGCGGGGCTCTCCTACGAGCAGTACTTC.

This chain links TRBV5-8 with TRBJ2-7; possibly TRBD2 for D (5 bases). Germline CDR1 and CDR2: SGHTS and YDEGEE. This CDR3 comprises 10 residues. V lost 7 bases and J lost 6, with 8 bases in between. The CDR3 here is CASRRGEQYF. The CDR3 DNA follows: TGTGCCAGCCGACGGGGCGAGCAGTACTTC. Filled out from reference TRBV5-8 and TRBJ2-7, the complete variable domain reads EAGVTQSPTHLIKTRGQQATLRCSPISGHTSVYWYQQALGLGLQFLLWYDEGEERNRGNFPPRFSGRQFPNYSSELNVNALELEDSALYLCASRRGEQYFGPGTRLTVT.

This chain uses TRBV27 with TRBJ1-4, with D possibly matching TRBD1 (6 bases). Trimming removed 5 bases from V and 3 bases from J, with 13 bases in between. The CDR3 is 15 amino acids. Germline V gene data show CDR1 as MNHEY and CDR2 as SMNVEV (reference sequence). The chain's CDR3 is CASSKPGAANEKLFF. In nucleotides, the CDR3 is TGTGCCAGCAGTAAACCGGGGGCTGCTAATGAAAAACTGTTTTTT.

The chain uses TRBV7-2 and TRBJ2-1, with D possibly being TRBD2 (6 bases). CDR3 length: 15 amino acids. Germline CDR1 and CDR2: SGHTA and FQGNSA. Deletions cut 1 base from V and 0 bases from J, with 7 bases between. The CDR3 DNA follows: TGTGCCAGCAGCTTAGTGGGGGGCTCCTACAATGAGCAGTTCTTC. Amino acid sequence: CASSLVGGSYNEQFF.

The chain links TRBV7-9 to TRBJ2-5, with a weak D call TRBD2 (6 bases). CDR3 length: 17 residues. V lost 4 bases, J lost 7 bases, and 25 bases lay in between. The germline V gene has CDR1 SEHNR and CDR2 FQNEAQ (reference sequence). The CDR3 here is CASSSPPGDSHSGTQYF. Here the CDR3 DNA reads TGTGCCAGCAGCTCCCCCCCGGGAGACTCTCATAGTGGGACCCAGTACTTC.

The sample holds one count of this clone. CDR3 sequence: CASSPQDLVGTQYF. CDR3 nucleotides: TGTGCCAGCAGCCCCCAAGACCTGGTAGGGACCCAGTACTTC. The V and J genes are TRBV11-1 and TRBJ2-5; D gene unclear. CDR3 length equals 14 residues. Germline values: CDR1 SGHAT, CDR2 FQDESV (reference sequence). V lost 5 bases and J lost 7, with 17 bases in between.

The chain employs TRBV1 and TRBJ2-7; the DNA was not used to check the table's D call, TRBD1. TRBV1 is termed a pseudogene. The CDR3 spans 15 residues. CDR3 sequence (DNA): TGCACCAGCAGCCAAGGGACAGGGTTTAGCTACGAGCAGTACTTC. It is translated as CTSSQGTGFSYEQYF.

The V call is TRBV27, the J call TRBJ2-3, with D hard to call. Per germline, CDR1 MNHEY and CDR2 SMNVEV (reference sequence). Trimming took 6 bases from V and 2 from J, leaving 15 bases between them. CDR3 size: 15 residues. The chain's CDR3 is CASRGRPHNTDTQYF. CDR3 nucleotide sequence: TGTGCCAGCAGAGGACGGCCCCATAACACAGATACGCAGTATTTT.